Shown below are 11 T cell receptor beta chains from a single sample sequenced in a study of identical twins. TCRdb reprocessed the 5' RACE reads with MiXCR, giving one entry per CDR3 protein. The table shows some 330,000 distinct CDR3 sequences, with about 10% occurring only once. Sequencing was performed on naive T cells sorted from blood. The receptors derive from a woman between 50 and 59 years old in good health.

The table lists this clonotype with many counts. The V call is TRBV7-9, the J call TRBJ1-1; D is perhaps TRBD1 (6 bases). The V gene lost 5 bases and the J gene lost 8 bases, with 15 bases spanning the gap. CDR1 SEHNR and CDR2 FQNEAQ come from the germline V gene (reference sequence). The CDR3 has 13 residues. The CDR3 DNA is TGTGCCAGCAGCCAGGGGAAAGGAACCGAAGCTTTCTTT. The encoded protein is CASSQGKGTEAFF.

There are many counts of this clonotype. The chain has TRBV10-2 and TRBJ1-2; D may be TRBD1 (5 bases). This CDR3 has 12 amino acids. CDR1 is WSHSY and CDR2 is SAAADI in the germline V gene. V was cut by 6 bases and J by 4 bases, with 9 bases left in between. The CDR3 reads CASSPGTYGYTF. CDR3 sequence (DNA): TGCGCCAGCAGCCCCGGGACCTATGGCTACACCTTC.

This clonotype has ten or more counts. The V and J genes are TRBV5-6 and TRBJ2-4, with D possibly matching TRBD2 (6 bases). This CDR3 is 16 amino acids long. Germline V gene data show CDR1 as SGHDT and CDR2 as YYEEEE. The V and J ends lost 1 base and 0 bases respectively, with 11 bases between them. In nucleotides, the CDR3 is TGTGCCAGCAGCTTGAGGGCGGGATTAGCCAAAAACATTCAGTACTTC. It yields the protein CASSLRAGLAKNIQYF.

This chain uses TRBV10-1 with TRBJ2-3; TRBD2 matches at 8 bases. Per the germline V gene, CDR1 is WNHNN and CDR2 is SYGVQD (reference sequence). V lost 6 bases to trimming and J lost 1 base; unmatched junction nucleotides: 15. The CDR3 runs 18 residues. CDR3 sequence (DNA): TGCGCCAGCAGCGGGAGGGCCGGACTAAATTCTGGCACAGATACGCAGTATTTT. The encoded protein is CASSGRAGLNSGTDTQYF.

This clonotype was observed many times. The chain employs TRBV3-1 and TRBJ2-7; possibly TRBD2 for D (6 bases). Trimming removed 1 base at V and 7 bases at J, with 17 bases between. CDR1 is LGHDT, CDR2 YNNKEL, per germline (reference sequence). This CDR3 region has 15 residues. The CDR3 nucleotides read TGTGCCAGCAGCCAAGTTATAGCGGTAACCTCGGAGCAGTACTTC. Translated, it gives CASSQVIAVTSEQYF.

This clonotype has a count of ten or more. V and J are TRBV29-1 and TRBJ2-7; D is undetermined. Per the germline V gene, CDR1 is SQVTM and CDR2 is ANQGSEA. V was clipped by 8 bases and J by 3 bases, with 17 bases between them. The CDR3 is 13 residues long. This CDR3 reads CSISTDLLYEQYF. DNA of the CDR3: TGCAGCATTTCTACGGACCTCCTCTACGAGCAGTACTTC.

This clonotype appeared a few times. The chain has TRBV4-1 and TRBJ2-5; tentative D call: TRBD1 (8 bases). Germline V gene lookup returns CDR1 MGHRA and CDR2 YSYEKL. The length of the CDR3 is 16 residues. V gave up 2 bases and J gave up 4 bases, with 17 bases separating them. CDR3 amino acids: CASSQPSTGEGETQYF. The CDR3 DNA sequence: TGCGCCAGCAGCCAACCCTCGACAGGGGAGGGAGAGACCCAGTACTTC.

This clonotype has more than one count but fewer than ten. V is TRBV20-1 and J is TRBJ2-7; 11 nucleotides match TRBD2. The germline V gene encodes CDR1 DFQATT and CDR2 SNEGSKA (reference sequence). Germline trimming cut 0 bases from V and 6 bases from J; bases unmatched to any gene: 7. The CDR3 sequence is 15 residues long. DNA of the CDR3: TGCAGTGCTAGAGATGGAAGTAGCGGGGGGGGCGAGCAGTACTTC. It is translated as CSARDGSSGGGEQYF.

This clonotype was observed at least ten times. This chain links TRBV24-1 with TRBJ2-3; no firm D call. V lost 2 bases, J lost 6 bases, and 11 bases lay in between. The CDR3 totals 14 residues. Germline values: CDR1 KGHDR, CDR2 SFDVKD. The CDR3 DNA follows: TGTGCCACCAGTGATTCTTCCCGCCCGGATACGCAGTATTTT. Its protein product is CATSDSSRPDTQYF.

This clonotype has a handful of counts. The chain recombines TRBV6-5 with TRBJ2-5, with D possibly matching TRBD2 (5 bases). The germline V gene has CDR1 MNHEY and CDR2 SVGAGI. Trimming cost V 0 bases and J 2 bases, with 13 bases left between them. The CDR3 totals 16 residues. The CDR3 DNA reads TGTGCCAGCAGTTACTCGAGGGCCTCTACTCAAGAGACCCAGTACTTC. Its translation is CASSYSRASTQETQYF.

The chain has TRBV4-1 and TRBJ2-1; possibly TRBD1 for D (6 bases). The CDR3 is made up of 16 amino acids. CDR1 is MGHRA and CDR2 is YSYEKL in the germline V gene. The V and J ends lost 3 bases and 8 bases respectively, with 20 bases between them. The CDR3 nucleotides read TGCGCCAGCAGCCACCTAACCGGGACATCTGGCGATGAGCAGTTCTTC. Amino acid sequence: CASSHLTGTSGDEQFF.